This T cell receptor (beta chain) is drawn from a study of CD8 T cells in ankylosing spondylitis. General study points: Matched synovial fluid from ankylosing spondylitis patients was reported to be enriched for disease-linked clones. There was a TCR beta motif, made of several highly homologous variants, that appeared characteristic of ankylosing spondylitis blood.

CDR1 and CDR2 from the germline V gene are DFQATT and SNEGSKA (reference sequence). CDR3 length equals 14 residues. V was clipped by 0 bases and J by 4 bases, with 13 bases between them. A quantitative 5'-RACE method, one with molecular barcodes, was used to make TCR beta libraries. Each CDR3 protein gets one entry after TCRdb re-called the 5' RACE reads with MiXCR. Of 450,000 or so distinct CDR3 sequences listed, about 24% were seen once; the top ten hold 0.85% to 1%. In its sample, this clonotype was seen a few times. The antigen is not known. Sequences were obtained from blood, either unsorted or a sorted T cell fraction (not recorded which). The sequence came from a male donor with ankylosing spondylitis. J is TRBJ2-7 and V is TRBV20-1, with D possibly matching TRBD2 (6 bases). CDR3 amino acids: CSARDPTRAYEQYF. DNA for the CDR3: TGCAGTGCTAGAGATCCGACTAGGGCGTACGAGCAGTACTTC.